The 4 T cell receptor beta chains given below trace back to one sample, sequenced in a study of T cell responses to AZD1222 COVID-19 vaccine. The data were produced by immunoSEQ multiplex PCR, yet TCRdb's version contains in-frame clones alone and is incomplete. The sample lists 80,000 to 90,000 clones, around nine tenths occurring once. This specimen was peripheral blood, taken on day 0 of MenACWY control vaccination. All receptors come from an adult in good health.

The J gene is TRBJ1-6, the V gene TRBV9; weak D call: TRBD1 (6 bases). Germline V gene sequence: CDR1 SGDLS, CDR2 YYNGEE. This CDR3 is built from 15 residues. Trimming shortened V by 0 bases and J by 10 bases, and 14 bases separated the two germline ends. The CDR3 region is CASSVGPGEESPLHF. The CDR3, as DNA: TGTGCCAGCAGCGTAGGGCCAGGGGAGGAATCACCCCTCCACTTT.

The rearrangement links TRBV28 to TRBJ1-1; 9 bases match TRBD1. The J segment lost 4 bases and the V segment lost 5 bases, leaving 8 bases of the junction unmatched. The CDR3 contains 15 residues. Per germline, CDR1 MDHEN and CDR2 SYDVKM. The CDR3 DNA sequence: TGTGCCAGCAGTCCAGCCGGGACAGGGATCACTGAAGCTTTCTTT. This sequence encodes CASSPAGTGITEAFF. Combining the CDR3 with reference TRBV28 and TRBJ1-1 gives the whole variable domain DVKVTQSSRYLVKRTGEKVFLECVQDMDHENMFWYRQDPGLGLRLIYFSYDVKMKEKGDIPEGYSVSREKKERFSLILESASTNQTSMYLCASSPAGTGITEAFFGQGTRLTVV.

This chain uses TRBV3-1 (or the pseudogene TRBV3-2) with TRBJ1-2; TRBD1 matches 9 bases. V was clipped by 6 bases and J by 12 bases; unmatched bases: 8. Per the germline V gene, CDR1 is LGHDT and CDR2 is YNNKEL (reference sequence). The CDR3 loop spans 12 amino acids. CDR3 coding DNA: TGTGCCAGCAGTCTCACAGGGGGCGCGAACACCTTC. It yields the protein CASSLTGGANTF.

This clone was found a few times. This chain joins TRBV4-2 and TRBJ2-7; 8 bases agree with TRBD1. CDR3 size: 15 residues. Trimming removed 3 bases from V and 3 bases from J; junction bases left unmatched: 7. The germline V gene has CDR1 LGHNA and CDR2 YNFKEQ. The DNA for the CDR3 is TGTGCCAGCAGCCAGCCCGGACAGGGTTTCTACGAGCAGTACTTC. This sequence encodes CASSQPGQGFYEQYF.